Listed below are T cell receptor beta chains from one sample, sequenced in a study of human T cells and chemical hapten exposure. MiXCR, run by TCRdb on the RACE reads, gives a single entry per CDR3 protein. This table holds about 59,000 distinct CDR3 sequences, about 11% found once. The starting material was whole blood, obtained in connection with sensitization to the hapten diphenylcyclopropenone (DPC). The source is a middle-aged woman with alopecia areata. Some clones in this sample may be carry-over from other donors' samples. The CDR3 runs from the conserved cysteine through the conserved F or W. The order of the fields is D gene, clone size, V gene, J gene, CDR3 DNA, CDR3 protein. The D gene is left open where the match is weak. For some rows the clone size is stated as once, few or many, or as a class when expanded; others skip it.

-	few	TRBV27	TRBJ1-1	TGTGCCAGCAGTTTATCGCCCGACAGGAAGAACACTGAAGCTTTCTTT	CASSLSPDRKNTEAFF
TRBD2	many	TRBV11-2	TRBJ2-1	TGTGCCAGCAGCTTAGGTAGCGGGAGCTCCTACAATGAGCAGTTCTTC	CASSLGSGSSYNEQFF
TRBD2	few	TRBV7-3	TRBJ2-3	TGTGCCAGCAGCTTATTGCCCCCGGGAGCGGGGGGGCGGGGAGATACGCAGTATTTT	CASSLLPPGAGGRGDTQYF
-	few	TRBV28	TRBJ2-7	TGTGCCAGCAGTTACGGTCCAGAGACATCCTACGAGCAGTACTTC	CASSYGPETSYEQYF
TRBD2	-	TRBV29-1	TRBJ2-1	TGCAGCGTTGGCGGGACTAGCGGGGCGAGCTCCTACAATGAGCAGTTCTTC	CSVGGTSGASSYNEQFF
TRBD2	few	TRBV3-1	TRBJ2-3	TGTGCCAGCAGCGAACGACTAGCGGGAGCTACAGATACGCAGTATTTT	CASSERLAGATDTQYF
-	-	TRBV29-1	TRBJ2-2	TGCAGCGTTGACCGAACGAACACCGGGGAGCTGTTTTTT	CSVDRTNTGELFF
TRBD1	-	TRBV7-2	TRBJ1-1	TGTGCCAGCAGCCCCCAAGGACAGGGAAGCACTGAAGCTTTCTTT	CASSPQGQGSTEAFF
TRBD2	-	TRBV29-1	TRBJ2-7	TGCAGCGGCGGCGGGGGGCCCTACGAGCAGTACTTC	CSGGGGPYEQYF
TRBD1	many	TRBV19	TRBJ1-1	TGTGCCAGTAGGAATGGGAGACAGGGGGCGGCCACTGAAGCTTTCTTT	CASRNGRQGAATEAFF
-	few	TRBV7-2	TRBJ1-4	TGTGCCAGCAGCCTAGGGGGAAAGGCTAATGAAAAACTGTTTTTT	CASSLGGKANEKLFF
TRBD2	many	TRBV7-7	TRBJ2-2	TGTGCCAGCAGCTACCCGGGGGTAGCGGGAGTTGAGAACACCGGGGAGCTGTTTTTT	CASSYPGVAGVENTGELFF
-	many	TRBV27	TRBJ1-5	TGTGCCAGCAGTCCCCAATTTGCCAGGGGAAGAACCGGCAATCAGCCCCAGCATTTT	CASSPQFARGRTGNQPQHF
-	-	TRBV28	TRBJ1-1	TGTGCCAGTGGGGGGGGACTGAACACTGAAGCTTTCTTT	CASGGGLNTEAFF
TRBD2	few	TRBV3-1	TRBJ2-1	TGTGCCAGCAGCCAGACCCGAGGTAGCGGGAGTCGGGGTGTCGGATACAATGAGCAGTTCTTC	CASSQTRGSGSRGVGYNEQFF
-	many	TRBV7-2	TRBJ1-2	TGTGCCAGCAGCTTAGCGGGAGCGGAGTTTTCCTATGGCTACACCTTC	CASSLAGAEFSYGYTF
-	-	TRBV7-9	TRBJ2-5	TGTGCCAGCAGCCATCACGTGGAGAAGACCCAGTACTTC	CASSHHVEKTQYF
TRBD1	many	TRBV7-7	TRBJ2-7	TGTGCTAGCAGCCCTGGACAGGAGGACGAGCAGTACTTC	CASSPGQEDEQYF
-	few	TRBV11-2	TRBJ2-5	TGTGCCAGCAGCTTAGGGCTCGGCGGGCAAGAGACCCAGTACTTC	CASSLGLGGQETQYF
TRBD2	-	TRBV5-1	TRBJ2-2	TGCGCCAGCAGCCCGGGACTAGCGGGAGTCCCCGGGGAGCTGTTTTTT	CASSPGLAGVPGELFF
TRBD1	-	TRBV9	TRBJ2-5	TGTGCCACCACAAGGACAGGAGACCTCCAAGAGACCCAGTACTTC	CATTRTGDLQETQYF
TRBD2	many	TRBV19	TRBJ2-7	TGTGCCAGTAGTATAGATGGTGCTAGCGGGGCCTCCTACGAGCAGTACTTC	CASSIDGASGASYEQYF
TRBD2	many	TRBV7-8	TRBJ2-3	TGTGCCAGCAGCTTACTTGAAGCGGGAGGATTCACAGATACGCAGTATTTT	CASSLLEAGGFTDTQYF
-	many	TRBV20-1	TRBJ1-3	TGCAGTGCGAGAGACAGCTCTGGAAACACCATATATTTT	CSARDSSGNTIYF
TRBD2	few	TRBV6-2/TRBV6-3	TRBJ2-2	TGTGCCAGCAGTTACGAGGCGGGAGGGCCGATCGGGGAGCTGTTTTTT	CASSYEAGGPIGELFF
TRBD2	many	TRBV3-1	TRBJ2-1	TGTGCCAGCAGCAGGAAGGGAACTAGCGGGAGGGCCGACGGGCATGAGCAGTTCTTC	CASSRKGTSGRADGHEQFF
-	-	TRBV21-1	TRBJ1-1	TGTGCCAGCAGCAAAGTAGGAGTGAACACTGAAGCTTTCTTT	CASSKVGVNTEAFF
TRBD2	many	TRBV20-1	TRBJ2-1	TGCAGTGCAAGGGGACTAGCGGGATACAATGAGCAGTTCTTC	CSARGLAGYNEQFF
-	-	TRBV5-4	TRBJ2-7	TGTGCCAGCAGCTCAGGAGGGGAGCAGTACTTC	CASSSGGEQYF
TRBD1	few	TRBV29-1	TRBJ2-1	TGCAGCGTTACGAGGGGGCTCCCCGAGCAGTTCTTC	CSVTRGLPEQFF
-	-	TRBV19	TRBJ2-2	TGTGCCAGTAGTCCCCTGGTCCATGGCGGGGAGCTGTTTTTT	CASSPLVHGGELFF
-	many	TRBV10-2	TRBJ2-5	TGCGCCAGCAGTTTTGTCAGACAAGAGACCCAGTACTTC	CASSFVRQETQYF
-	few	TRBV6-1	TRBJ1-5	TGTGCCAGCGGAGCGCGGGAGTACCAGCCCCAGCATTTT	CASGAREYQPQHF
TRBD2	-	TRBV29-1	TRBJ2-7	TGCAGCGTTGAGGATCCTAGCGGGGGGCCCAGCTCCTACGAGCAGTACTTC	CSVEDPSGGPSSYEQYF
-	-	TRBV20-1	TRBJ1-1	TGCAGTGCTAGATTCGCCGCCAAGAACACTGAAGCTTTCTTT	CSARFAAKNTEAFF
-	few	TRBV7-9	TRBJ2-5	TGTGCCAGCAGCTTAGTCCCGTCAGGGGTTGAGACCCAGTACTTC	CASSLVPSGVETQYF
-	few	TRBV19	TRBJ1-6	TGTGCCAGTAGTATAAGGGATAATTCACCCCTCCACTTT	CASSIRDNSPLHF
-	-	TRBV4-3	TRBJ2-2	TGCGCCAGCAGCCAAGATGAGAACACCGGGGAGCTGTTTTTT	CASSQDENTGELFF
TRBD1	few	TRBV4-2	TRBJ2-1	TGTGCCAGCAAAATGGTATCCGGGACAGGGAGCTACAATGAGCAGTTCTTC	CASKMVSGTGSYNEQFF
TRBD2	many	TRBV6-2/TRBV6-3	TRBJ2-7	TGTGCCAGCAGTTACGTATCGGGAGGTTACGAGCAGTACTTC	CASSYVSGGYEQYF
-	many	TRBV12-3/TRBV12-4	TRBJ2-3	TGTGCCAGCAGTTTCGCTTGGGACCGGCAGGATACGCAGTATTTT	CASSFAWDRQDTQYF
-	many	TRBV7-2	TRBJ2-1	TGTGCCAGCAGCCTCTTTCCAGCCGGGGTGGTTGGCAATGAGCAGTTCTTC	CASSLFPAGVVGNEQFF
TRBD2	-	TRBV12-3/TRBV12-4	TRBJ2-1	TGTGCCAGCATCGAGAGGTTGGCGACTAGCGGGGGCGTCTCCTACAATGAGCAGTTCTTC	CASIERLATSGGVSYNEQFF
TRBD2	-	TRBV18	TRBJ2-1	TGTGCCAGCTCACCAAGCGGGGGAAGCTCCTACAATGAGCAGTTCTTC	CASSPSGGSSYNEQFF
TRBD2	many	TRBV6-2/TRBV6-3	TRBJ2-7	TGTGCCAGCAGTCCTAGCGGGCGACCACTCTACGAGCAGTACTTC	CASSPSGRPLYEQYF
TRBD2	-	TRBV9	TRBJ2-2	TGTGCCAGCAGCGTAGTCGCTAGCGGGAACACCGGGGAGCTGTTTTTT	CASSVVASGNTGELFF
-	few	TRBV6-5	TRBJ2-7	TGTGCCAGCAGTTACCGGGGTCTCCACGAGCAGTACTTC	CASSYRGLHEQYF
-	few	TRBV2	TRBJ1-5	TGTGCCAGCAGTGATTCTGGGTTTAGCAATCAGCCCCAGCATTTT	CASSDSGFSNQPQHF
TRBD2	-	TRBV7-2	TRBJ2-1	TGTGCCAGCAGCTCCCAACCGGGACTAGCGGGAGCGTGGCAGTTCTTC	CASSSQPGLAGAWQFF
-	many	TRBV28	TRBJ1-5	TGTGCCAGCAGTCCCGCGACAGTCAATCAGCCCCAGCATTTT	CASSPATVNQPQHF
TRBD1	many	TRBV3-1	TRBJ1-1	TGTGCCAGCAGCGGGACAGGGAGGACTGAAGCTTTCTTT	CASSGTGRTEAFF
-	-	TRBV6-4	TRBJ1-5	TGTGCCAGCAGTGCGGGGGGAGGTGGACAGCCCCAGCATTTT	CASSAGGGGQPQHF
-	many	TRBV7-9	TRBJ1-4	TGTGCCAGCAGCTTAGGTGGGACACTGAATGAAAAACTGTTTTTT	CASSLGGTLNEKLFF
-	-	TRBV12-3/TRBV12-4	TRBJ1-2	TGTGCCAGTTCCGGGGCCCCGCGTGGCTACACCTTC	CASSGAPRGYTF
-	-	TRBV7-2	TRBJ1-2	TGTGCCAGCAGCTCGAACAGACAGGTCTATGGCTACACCTTC	CASSSNRQVYGYTF
-	-	TRBV7-2	TRBJ2-2	TGTGCCAGCAGCTTTCTCATCGGGAGAGGGACCGGGGAGCTGTTTTTT	CASSFLIGRGTGELFF
-	few	TRBV20-1	TRBJ2-1	TGCAGTGCTAGAGATCTTGATGGTGAGCAGTTCTTC	CSARDLDGEQFF
-	-	TRBV6-1	TRBJ1-1	TGTGCCGGCACCCACCCCACGACAGAGGCGAACACTGAAGCTTTCTTT	CAGTHPTTEANTEAFF
TRBD1	-	TRBV6-2/TRBV6-3	TRBJ2-7	TGTGCCAGCAATTTAGGGGACAGGGGTTTCGACGAGCAGTACTTC	CASNLGDRGFDEQYF
-	many	TRBV3-1	TRBJ2-5	TGTGCCAGCAAAGGGAATAGCGGAAACCCCCAAGAGACCCAGTACTTC	CASKGNSGNPQETQYF